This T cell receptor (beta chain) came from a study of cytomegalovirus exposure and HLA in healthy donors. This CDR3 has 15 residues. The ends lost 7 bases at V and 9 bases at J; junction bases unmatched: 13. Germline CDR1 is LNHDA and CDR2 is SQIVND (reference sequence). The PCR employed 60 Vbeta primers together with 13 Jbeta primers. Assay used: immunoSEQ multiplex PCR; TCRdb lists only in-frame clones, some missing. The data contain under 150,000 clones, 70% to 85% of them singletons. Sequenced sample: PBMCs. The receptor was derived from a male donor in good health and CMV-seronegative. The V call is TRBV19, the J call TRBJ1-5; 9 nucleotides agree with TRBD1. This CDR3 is CASKDRGQYTRPQHF. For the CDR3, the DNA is TGTGCCAGTAAGGACAGGGGACAGTATACACGGCCCCAGCATTTT.